This TCR beta chain was recorded in a study of blood T cell repertoires in COVID-19. Study-level information: Material from acute and convalescent COVID-19 was sourced from the United States, Italy and Spain.

The germline gives CDR1 SGHRS, CDR2 YFSETQ. The germline V and J ends were trimmed by 0 bases and 4 bases, with 8 bases remaining between them. There are 14 residues in the CDR3. Only in-frame clones appear in the TCRdb table, and some are missing; sequencing was by immunoSEQ multiplex PCR. The table has about 87,000 clones, about 71% seen once. This chain uses TRBV5-1 with TRBJ1-3, with D unclear. The clonotype comes from a woman aged 50 to 60 with acute or convalescent COVID-19. The sample comprised peripheral blood. The CDR3 DNA is TGCGCCAGCAGCTTGGAGGAGGGAGGAAACACCATATATTTT. As protein: CASSLEEGGNTIYF. Full variable domain (outside the CDR3, taken from reference TRBV5-1 and TRBJ1-3): KAGVTQTPRYLIKTRGQQVTLSCSPISGHRSVSWYQQTPGQGLQFLFEYFSETQRNKGNFPGRFSGRQFSNSRSEMNVSTLELGDSALYLCASSLEEGGNTIYFGEGSWLTVV.